Shown below are 25 T cell receptor beta chains from a single sample sequenced in a study of shared clonotypes between healthy human individuals. Sequenced by immunoSEQ multiplex PCR; TCRdb stores in-frame clones only, minus some. Altogether roughly 380,000 clones are present, approximately 96% being singletons, with the ten largest covering approximately 0.32%. The sequenced sample was memory CD8+ T cells sorted from blood. As to subset: CD45RO+ cells pooled with CCR7-negative TemRA cells. These receptors all stem from a young man in good health.

The gene calls are TRBV4-1 and TRBJ2-4; D unclear. The CDR3 runs to 20 residues. Germline CDR1 is MGHRA and CDR2 is YSYEKL. V lost 1 base, J lost 3 bases, and 25 bases lay in between. CDR3 in DNA: TGCGCCAGCAGCCAAGTAGTTGGTGATGGTTCAGTTTGGGGCAAAAACATTCAGTACTTC. Protein: CASSQVVGDGSVWGKNIQYF.

This clone was seen once. The chain recombines TRBV19 with TRBJ2-4; tentative D call: TRBD1 (6 bases). The CDR3 loop spans 13 amino acids. Trimming shortened V by 7 bases and J by 5 bases, and 12 bases separated the two germline ends. Looked up from germline, CDR1 is LNHDA and CDR2 is SQIVND (reference sequence). This CDR3 is CASTWGRENIQYF. In nucleotides, the CDR3 is TGTGCCAGTACATGGGGGCGCGAAAACATTCAGTACTTC. The whole variable domain, remainder taken from reference TRBV19 and TRBJ2-4, is DGGITQSPKYLFRKEGQNVTLSCEQNLNHDAMYWYRQDPGQGLRLIYYSQIVNDFQKGDIAEGYSVSREKKESFPLTVTSAQKNPTAFYLCASTWGRENIQYFGAGTRLSVL.

The chain joins TRBV2 to TRBJ2-7; TRBD2 matches 8 bases. Losses at the gene ends were 8 bases for V and 4 bases for J; bases not matched to a gene: 10. Per the germline V gene, CDR1 is SNHLY and CDR2 is FYNNEI. The CDR3 covers 14 residues. CDR3 residues: CASYSRASGYEQYF. The CDR3 DNA reads TGTGCCAGCTATTCTAGGGCTAGCGGGTACGAGCAGTACTTC.

V gene TRBV18 combines with J gene TRBJ2-5; the D gene is possibly TRBD1 (6 bases). Germline CDR1 is KGHSH and CDR2 is LQKENI. V was trimmed by 4 bases and J by 5 bases, leaving 14 bases between them. The CDR3 consists of 14 residues. This chain's CDR3 is CASSQSQGTETQYF. CDR3 nucleotide sequence: TGTGCCAGCTCACAATCACAGGGAACGGAGACCCAGTACTTC.

V usage is TRBV7-9 and J usage is TRBJ1-1, with D hard to call. Trimming left V 6 bases short and J 4 bases short, with 9 bases between. The germline CDR1 and CDR2 sequences are SEHNR and FQNEAQ (reference sequence). The CDR3 is 12 amino acids. The CDR3 region has the DNA TGTGCCAGCAGGCTAGTATTCACTGAAGCTTTCTTT. Translated, it gives CASRLVFTEAFF.

The J gene is TRBJ2-7, the V gene TRBV7-8, with 11 bases matching TRBD2. Germline assignment: CDR1 SGHVS and CDR2 FQNEAQ. The length of the CDR3 is 16 residues. The V and J ends lost 1 base and 3 bases, in that order; junction bases with no gene match: 5. CDR3 in amino acids: CASSLGLAGTYYEQYF. CDR3 in DNA: TGTGCCAGCAGCTTAGGACTAGCGGGAACCTACTACGAGCAGTACTTC. The complete variable domain, with remaining parts taken from reference TRBV7-8 and TRBJ2-7, reads GAGVSQSPRYKVAKRGQDVALRCDPISGHVSLFWYQQALGQGPEFLTYFQNEAQLDKSGLPSDRFFAERPEGSVSTLKIQRTQQEDSAVYLCASSLGLAGTYYEQYFGPGTRLTVT.

V usage is TRBV5-1 and J usage is TRBJ2-2; TRBD2 matches at 11 bases. The CDR3 has 17 amino acids. Germline V lookup: CDR1 SGHRS, CDR2 YFSETQ. V gave up 1 base and J gave up 0 bases; unmatched junction bases: 2. CDR3 in DNA: TGCGCCAGCAGCTTGAAGGGACTAGCGGCGAACACCGGGGAGCTGTTTTTT. Protein: CASSLKGLAANTGELFF.

The J gene is TRBJ2-7, the V gene TRBV7-2; D not certain. The CDR3 is 13 residues long. Per germline, CDR1 SGHTA and CDR2 FQGNSA. V lost 5 bases and J lost 3, with 11 bases in between. CDR3 in amino acids: CASSQSTVYEQYF. CDR3 nucleotides: TGTGCCAGCAGCCAAAGTACGGTCTACGAGCAGTACTTC.

The chain links TRBV5-1 to TRBJ2-1, with 16 bases identical to TRBD2. V shed 6 bases and J 2 bases; nucleotides not matched to a gene: 8. Germline values: CDR1 SGHRS, CDR2 YFSETQ. The CDR3 covers 18 residues. CDR3 loop: CASNQPGLAGGPYNEQFF. CDR3 nucleotides: TGCGCCAGCAACCAACCGGGACTAGCGGGAGGGCCCTACAATGAGCAGTTCTTC. Full variable domain (remainder filled in from reference TRBV5-1 and TRBJ2-1): KAGVTQTPRYLIKTRGQQVTLSCSPISGHRSVSWYQQTPGQGLQFLFEYFSETQRNKGNFPGRFSGRQFSNSRSEMNVSTLELGDSALYLCASNQPGLAGGPYNEQFFGPGTRLTVL.

As for this clone: An end of the junction differs from the germline gene, which may be a read error. The CDR3 protein is CTSSFGFVTGELFF. CDR3 in DNA: TGTACCAGCAGTTTCGGGTTCGTCACCGGGGAGCTGTTTTTT. The chain couples TRBV28 to TRBJ2-2; D is ambiguous. The CDR3 covers 14 residues. Germline V gene sequence: CDR1 MDHEN, CDR2 SYDVKM. Looking up the rest from reference TRBV28 and TRBJ2-2 gives the full variable domain: DVKVTQSSRYLVKRTGEKVFLECVQDMDHENMFWYRQDPGLGLRLIYFSYDVKMKEKGDIPEGYSVSREKKERFSLILESASTNQTSMYLCTSSFGFVTGELFFGEGSRLTVL.

The rearrangement joins TRBV5-6 to TRBJ2-7; 16 bases line up with TRBD2. The CDR3 runs 19 residues. The germline CDR1 and CDR2 sequences are SGHDT and YYEEEE. The J segment lost 2 bases and the V segment lost 3 bases, leaving 11 bases of the junction unmatched. CDR3 region: CASSSAGTSGRETTYEQYF. The DNA of the CDR3 is TGTGCCAGCAGCTCAGCCGGGACTAGCGGGAGGGAGACGACCTACGAGCAGTACTTC.

J is TRBJ2-7 and V is TRBV4-1; D gene unclear. The CDR3 is 13 residues long. Germline CDR1 reads MGHRA; CDR2 reads YSYEKL. V shed 4 bases and J shed 2 bases, with 9 bases lying between them. CDR3: CASSRNTAYEQYF. CDR3 nucleotides: TGCGCCAGCAGCCGGAACACCGCCTACGAGCAGTACTTC.

The CDR3 region is CASSRTTGRSGANVLTF. The CDR3 nucleotides read TGTGCCAGCTCAAGAACGACGGGACGCTCTGGGGCCAACGTCCTGACTTTC. This sequence joins TRBV18 and TRBJ2-6, with D perhaps TRBD1 or TRBD2 (5 bases each). The CDR3 is 17 amino acids. V shed 5 bases and J shed 0 bases, with 14 bases lying between them. Germline-derived CDR1 and CDR2 are KGHSH and LQKENI.

The chain recombines TRBV5-1 with TRBJ1-1; D uncertain. This CDR3 has 14 amino acids. The germline V and J ends were trimmed by 1 base and 4 bases, with 11 bases remaining between them. The V gene's germline CDR1 is SGHRS and CDR2 YFSETQ. CDR3 sequence reads: CASSLHYTGTEAFF. The DNA of the CDR3 is TGCGCCAGCAGCTTGCACTACACGGGCACTGAAGCTTTCTTT.

The chain has TRBV28 and TRBJ1-4, with a possible D match to TRBD1 (5 bases). Trimming removed 5 bases from V and 2 bases from J, with 18 bases in between. The CDR3 runs to 17 residues. Germline V gene sequence: CDR1 MDHEN, CDR2 SYDVKM. CDR3 amino acids: CASSLIFGAGTNEKLFF. Here the CDR3 DNA reads TGTGCCAGCAGTCTAATTTTCGGGGCAGGGACTAATGAAAAACTGTTTTTT.

The chain uses TRBV2 and TRBJ2-3; 9 bases are a match to TRBD1. CDR1 and CDR2 from the germline V gene are SNHLY and FYNNEI. V shed 6 bases and J 3 bases; nucleotides not matched to a gene: 7. The CDR3 is 15 amino acids. This chain's CDR3 is CASSARGQGTDTQYF. CDR3 coding DNA: TGTGCCAGCAGCGCCCGTGGACAGGGGACAGATACGCAGTATTTT.

The chain couples TRBV4-1 to TRBJ1-1; TRBD1 might be the D (5 bases). Germline assignment: CDR1 MGHRA and CDR2 YSYEKL. With 5 bases removed from V and 1 base from J, the gap between germline ends came to 11 bases. The CDR3 runs 14 residues. The CDR3 sequence is CASSRTGGNTEAFF. The CDR3, as DNA: TGCGCCAGCAGCAGGACGGGGGGGAACACTGAAGCTTTCTTT.

The J gene is TRBJ1-2, the V gene TRBV11-2, with D uncertain. Germline V CDR1 and CDR2: SGHAT, FQNNGV. This CDR3 has 11 residues. Trimming removed 5 bases from V and 6 bases from J, with 7 bases in between. CDR3 in amino acids: CASSLRDGYTF. The CDR3 bases are TGTGCCAGCAGCCTAAGGGATGGCTACACCTTC.

The genes are TRBV15 and TRBJ1-3, with TRBD1 as a possible D gene (6 bases). CDR1 is LNHNV, CDR2 YYDKDF, per germline (reference sequence). V was trimmed by 0 bases and J by 7 bases, leaving 13 bases between them. CDR3 length: 15 amino acids. CDR3 protein: CATSRDPATGNTIYF. The CDR3 DNA follows: TGTGCCACCAGCAGAGATCCCGCTACAGGGAACACCATATATTTT.

This clone was seen only a few times. The V call is TRBV28, the J call TRBJ1-5, with 7 positions matching TRBD1. Germline lookup yields CDR1 MDHEN and CDR2 SYDVKM. Trimming removed 6 bases from V and 2 bases from J; junction bases left unmatched: 4. CDR3 length: 14 amino acids. CDR3 coding DNA: TGTGCCAGCAGGGACGGGACAGGCAATCAGCCCCAGCATTTT. This sequence encodes CASRDGTGNQPQHF.

The rearrangement links TRBV29-1 to TRBJ2-1, with D possibly called TRBD1 or TRBD2 (5 bases each). V was clipped by 7 bases and J by 3 bases, with 13 bases between them. The CDR3 is made up of 13 amino acids. Germline V CDR1 and CDR2: SQVTM, ANQGSEA. The CDR3 region has the DNA TGCAGCGGACGGGACCCGTACTACAATGAGCAGTTCTTC. Protein: CSGRDPYYNEQFF.

The rearrangement uses TRBV6-5 and TRBJ2-2, with D uncertain. Trimming pared 6 bases from V and 0 bases from J, leaving 11 bases between. This CDR3 spans 15 amino acids. Per germline, CDR1 MNHEY and CDR2 SVGAGI. The CDR3 DNA reads TGTGCCAGCAGACGGGCAAGAGCGAACACCGGGGAGCTGTTTTTT. It specifies CASRRARANTGELFF.

The V and J genes are TRBV19 and TRBJ1-4, with 8 nucleotides matching TRBD1. V lost 5 bases and J lost 8; bases outside the gene matches: 13. The CDR3 covers 16 residues. Germline V gives CDR1 LNHDA, CDR2 SQIVND (reference sequence). The CDR3 spells CASSELQGARGEKLFF. CDR3 in DNA: TGTGCCAGTAGTGAGCTCCAGGGGGCGCGCGGGGAAAAACTGTTTTTT.

The chain uses TRBV30 and TRBJ1-1; D uncertain. Germline CDR1 is GTSNPN and CDR2 is SVGIG (reference sequence). The CDR3 is 14 residues long. Trimming cost V 0 bases and J 3 bases, with 11 bases left between them. CDR3 bases: TGTGCCTGGAGTGTACTCCGGGAGTACACTGAAGCTTTCTTT. This translates into CAWSVLREYTEAFF.

V and J are TRBV7-9 and TRBJ2-5, with 11 bases aligning to TRBD2. The J segment lost 4 bases and the V segment lost 0 bases, leaving 1 base of the junction unmatched. The CDR3 length is 15 residues. The germline V gene encodes CDR1 SEHNR and CDR2 FQNEAQ (reference sequence). CDR3 nucleotide sequence: TGTGCCAGCAGCTTAGCACTAGCGGGAGTAGAGACCCAGTACTTC. This encodes CASSLALAGVETQYF.